The clone carrying this T cell receptor (beta chain) occurred many times. Its antigen is still unknown. The data were taken from a study of read filtering for tumor transcriptome and immune sequencing. Study information: Patients were approximately 17 male and approximately 14 female, mean age 65.9 years, range roughly 47 to 85. Per sample, TCR-region reads ranged about 4 to 11 million by IR-seq, roughly 75 to 1,400 by RNA-seq. Study-wide results and caveats: Correlation between methods rose after single-read clonotypes were removed. The CD138-negative fraction was mixed bone marrow immune cells, not pure T cells.

The library was built from roughly 400 ng RNA with molecular barcoded adaptors for alpha/delta and beta/gamma chains. TCRdb re-derived calls from the reads in MiXCR, one entry per CDR3 protein. The table lists over 50,000 distinct CDR3 sequences, approximately 13% of them singletons. Germline lookup yields CDR1 SQVTM and CDR2 ANQGSEA. The CDR3 sequence is 14 residues long. Trimming removed 6 bases from V and 3 bases from J; junction bases left unmatched: 8. Specimen: a population of CD138-negative cells sorted from bone marrow. The sequence was obtained from a donor at least 40 years old with multiple myeloma. V usage is TRBV29-1 and J usage is TRBJ2-1, with 7 bases lining up with TRBD2. The CDR3 sequence is CSVRLWGGYNEQFF. CDR3 DNA sequence: TGCAGCGTCCGTCTCTGGGGGGGCTACAATGAGCAGTTCTTC.